The present T cell receptor (beta chain) was sequenced within a study of shared clonotypes between healthy human individuals. This clone has just one count. The CDR3 is made up of 14 amino acids. Trimming removed 0 bases from V and 7 bases from J, with 13 bases in between. The germline gives CDR1 SEHNR, CDR2 FQNEAQ (reference sequence). Assay used: immunoSEQ multiplex PCR; TCRdb lists only in-frame clones, some missing. The table has fewer than 850,000 clones, 90% seen once; the top ten hold 30% to 35%. The chain uses TRBV7-9 and TRBJ2-7; D call uncertain. The clonotype was recovered from a man younger than 30 in good health. Some clones in this sample may be carry-over from other donors' samples. Material: memory CD8+ T cells from PBMCs. Subset denoted: CD45RO+ cells pooled with CCR7-negative TemRA cells. CDR3 protein: CASSLAVASREQYF. DNA for the CDR3: TGTGCCAGCAGCTTAGCCGTGGCATCGAGAGAGCAGTACTTC.